This T cell receptor beta chain was sequenced in a study of blood T cell repertoires in COVID-19. Study in general: The study drew acute and convalescent COVID-19 samples from the United States, Italy and Spain. Nucleic acid was either cDNA or gDNA, and it came from T cells, B-cell-depleted T cells, or PBMCs.

Methods used by the authors: The assay estimated nucleated cells by amplifying reference gene primers. Profiled with immunoSEQ multiplex PCR; TCRdb holds only in-frame clones, not every one. Clone size and the V and J calls come from that table; the DNA yielded D and trimming. This table has 60,000 to 70,000 clones, 65% to 90% appearing once. The sample consisted of peripheral blood. The TCR sequence derives from an elderly man with acute or convalescent COVID-19.

The CDR3: CASTRDRASYEQYF. The CDR3 region has the DNA TGTGCCAGCACCAGGGACAGGGCCTCCTACGAGCAGTACTTC. The V and J genes are TRBV27 and TRBJ2-7; 9 bases agree with TRBD1. The CDR3 has 14 amino acids. CDR1 is MNHEY and CDR2 is SMNVEV in the germline V gene (reference sequence). The junction had 4 bases not matched to a gene; V was cut back by 7 bases and J by 0 bases.